Listed below are T cell receptor beta chains from one sample, sequenced in a study of blood T cell repertoires in COVID-19. The method was immunoSEQ multiplex PCR; TCRdb's version includes in-frame clones alone and lacks a portion of them. The sample lists 200,000 to 250,000 clones; roughly 85% were seen once. The sequenced sample consisted of peripheral blood. The receptors stem from a woman aged 18-29 years who had recovered from COVID-19. CDR3s include the opening cysteine and the closing phenylalanine or tryptophan. D genes are given only for firm matches. Expanded clones get a size class; other rows say once, few or many, or leave the size out.

-	-	TRBV11-2	TRBJ2-1	CASSLEGRGTNNEQFF	TGTGCCAGCAGCTTAGAGGGGCGGGGAACGAACAATGAGCAGTTCTTC
once	TRBD1	TRBV7-2	TRBJ2-1	CASSLVGTEDNEQFF	TGTGCCAGCAGCTTAGTAGGGACAGAAGACAATGAGCAGTTCTTC
-	TRBD2	TRBV15	TRBJ2-2	CATSRGTSGSTGELFF	TGTGCCACCAGCAGAGGGACTAGCGGTTCCACCGGGGAGCTGTTTTTT
-	TRBD1	TRBV9	TRBJ1-1	CAPREQGASNTEAFF	TGTGCCCCCCGGGAACAGGGGGCATCGAACACTGAAGCTTTCTTT
-	-	TRBV5-1	TRBJ2-7	CASSGGTALSYEQYF	TGCGCCAGCAGCGGGGGGACAGCCCTTTCCTACGAGCAGTACTTC
-	TRBD1	TRBV14	TRBJ1-3	CASRRTGDTTRNTIYF	TGTGCCAGCAGAAGAACAGGGGACACAACGAGAAACACCATATATTTT
-	-	TRBV5-5	TRBJ2-3	CASSLEGSTDTQYF	TGTGCCAGCAGCTTGGAGGGGAGCACAGATACGCAGTATTTT
-	TRBD1	TRBV9	TRBJ2-1	CASSYRGRWDNEQFF	TGTGCCAGCAGCTACAGGGGGCGTTGGGACAATGAGCAGTTCTTC
-	-	TRBV4-3	TRBJ2-1	CASSHADRDEQFF	TGCGCCAGCAGCCACGCAGACCGGGATGAGCAGTTCTTC
-	-	TRBV10-3	TRBJ2-4	CAISASERAKNIQYF	TGTGCCATCAGTGCTAGCGAGAGGGCCAAAAACATTCAGTACTTC
-	-	TRBV28	TRBJ1-6	CASSIGARTLHF	TGTGCCAGCAGTATAGGGGCCCGGACCCTCCACTTT
-	-	TRBV5-4	TRBJ2-2	CATADRNTGELFF	TGTGCCACCGCGGACAGGAACACCGGGGAGCTGTTTTTT
-	-	TRBV27	TRBJ2-1	CASSLSPGLPYNEQFF	TGTGCCAGCAGTTTATCCCCAGGGTTACCCTACAATGAGCAGTTCTTC
-	-	TRBV5-1	TRBJ1-2	CASSLHAREVRGYTF	TGCGCCAGCAGCCTTCACGCCCGGGAAGTGCGTGGCTACACCTTC
-	-	TRBV6-2/TRBV6-3	TRBJ1-5	CASSYFSGSPVSNQPQHF	TGTGCCAGCAGTTACTTCTCGGGGTCCCCCGTCAGCAATCAGCCCCAGCATTTT
-	-	TRBV7-7	TRBJ1-1	CASSTAVNTEAFF	TGTGCCAGCAGCACCGCAGTGAACACTGAAGCTTTCTTT
-	TRBD1	TRBV14	TRBJ1-1	CASRQGLGTEAFF	TGTGCCAGCAGACAGGGGTTGGGGACTGAAGCTTTCTTT
-	-	TRBV5-8	TRBJ2-1	CASRWMGSDEQFF	TGTGCCAGCAGGTGGATGGGGAGCGATGAGCAGTTCTTC
once	TRBD2	TRBV4-3	TRBJ2-1	CASSQGLAGPNEQFF	TGCGCCAGCAGCCAGGGACTAGCGGGACCCAATGAGCAGTTCTTC
-	-	TRBV27	TRBJ1-2	CASSLAYNYGYTF	TGTGCCAGCAGTTTAGCCTATAACTATGGCTACACCTTC
few	-	TRBV28	TRBJ2-1	CASSFRTEIEQFF	TGTGCCAGCAGTTTCCGGACAGAGATCGAACAGTTCTTC
-	TRBD1	TRBV19	TRBJ1-1	CASSMIQGMNTEAFF	TGTGCCAGTAGTATGATACAGGGGATGAACACTGAAGCTTTCTTT
-	-	TRBV19	TRBJ2-7	CASSPGLSYEQYF	TGTGCCAGTTCCCCGGGACTTTCCTACGAGCAGTACTTC
-	-	TRBV19	TRBJ2-1	CASRWGVSSYNEQFF	TGTGCCAGTAGATGGGGGGTAAGCTCCTACAATGAGCAGTTCTTC
-	TRBD1	TRBV13	TRBJ2-7	CASSGTASYEQYF	TGTGCCAGCAGCGGGACAGCCTCCTACGAGCAGTACTTC
-	-	TRBV27	TRBJ2-3	CASTPTPDTDTQYF	TGTGCCAGCACCCCCACGCCAGACACAGATACGCAGTATTTT
-	-	TRBV6-5	TRBJ1-1	CASSEDTGYTEAFF	TGTGCCAGCAGCGAGGATACAGGGTACACTGAAGCTTTCTTT
-	TRBD1	TRBV4-2	TRBJ1-2	CASSQELGTAGFYGYTF	TGTGCCAGCAGCCAAGAACTCGGGACAGCGGGCTTCTATGGCTACACCTTC